A selection of T cell receptor beta chains follows, all from one sample in a study of shared clonotypes between healthy human individuals. Sequencing was performed with immunoSEQ multiplex PCR; in TCRdb, only in-frame clones are kept and a portion is missing. Of 2 million to 2.5 million clones listed, 80% to 95% were seen once; the top ten hold 0.36%. Specimen: naive CD4+ T cells from PBMCs. These receptors were collected from a man aged 18 to 29 in good health. Some clones in this sample may be carry-over from other donors' samples. Both conserved end residues are part of each CDR3. Fields, in order: clone size, J gene, V gene, D gene, CDR3 DNA, CDR3 protein. D genes are given only for firm matches. Expanded clones get a size class; other rows say once, few or many, or leave the size out.

-	TRBJ1-5	TRBV21-1	-	TGTGCCAGCAGCAGTGCGTGTTTCAATCAGCCCCAGCATTTT	CASSSACFNQPQHF
once	TRBJ2-2	TRBV14	-	TGTGCCAGCAGCCCGCTACCCGGCTCGGGTGGTGTGTACGGGGAGCTGTTTTTT	CASSPLPGSGGVYGELFF
-	TRBJ1-5	TRBV27	TRBD1	TGTGCCAGCAGACCTAGGACAGGGGATAGCAATCAGCCCCAGCATTTT	CASRPRTGDSNQPQHF
-	TRBJ2-5	TRBV19	TRBD1	TGTGCCAGTAGGAGGGACAGGGGAGAGACCCAGTACTTC	CASRRDRGETQYF
-	TRBJ2-3	TRBV7-3	-	TGTGCCAGCAGCTTAGGAGCAGGGGATGATACGCAGTATTTT	CASSLGAGDDTQYF
once	TRBJ2-5	TRBV6-1	-	TGTGCCAGCGCGAAGGACTGGTTGTACCAAGAGACCCAGTACTTC	CASAKDWLYQETQYF
once	TRBJ1-5	TRBV7-8	-	TGTGCCAGCAGCCCGACAGAAGTTAATCAGCCCCAGCATTTT	CASSPTEVNQPQHF
-	TRBJ2-7	TRBV18	-	TGTGCCAGCTCACGGGGGGACTTGAACCGGCCTTACGAGCAGTACTTC	CASSRGDLNRPYEQYF
-	TRBJ1-2	TRBV28	TRBD1	TGTGCCAGCAGTCCGGGACAGGGGTACTACACCTTC	CASSPGQGYYTF
-	TRBJ2-7	TRBV5-1	TRBD2	TGCGCCAGCAGCTTGACCCTTAGCGGGGTCTCCTACGAGCAGTACTTC	CASSLTLSGVSYEQYF
-	TRBJ2-3	TRBV14	-	TGTGCCAGCAGCCTCGGGGATACGCAGTATTTT	CASSLGDTQYF
-	TRBJ2-5	TRBV11-2	TRBD2	TGTGCCAGCAGCTTAGATGTTAGGCGGGCGGGAGGGCCCCGGGAGACCCAGTACTTC	CASSLDVRRAGGPRETQYF
-	TRBJ1-1	TRBV30	-	TGTGCCTGGGGTCAAGGAACGGACTCTTACATGAACACTGAAGCTTTCTTT	CAWGQGTDSYMNTEAFF
-	TRBJ2-3	TRBV27	-	TGTGCCAGCAGTGGTAGCAGTAGCACAGATACGCAGTATTTT	CASSGSSSTDTQYF
-	TRBJ2-2	TRBV27	TRBD1	TGTGCCAGCAGTGACAGGGTTCGGATCGGGGAGCTGTTTTTT	CASSDRVRIGELFF
-	TRBJ2-7	TRBV6-1	-	TGTGCCAGCAGAGGGCCTAGCTCCTACGAGCAGTACTTC	CASRGPSSYEQYF
-	TRBJ1-1	TRBV5-4	-	TGTGCCAGCAGCCCAACAGGTTTTGGGAGCACTGAAGCTTTCTTT	CASSPTGFGSTEAFF
-	TRBJ2-5	TRBV7-2	-	TGTGCCAGCAGCTTAGTTGCGGGCCACCAAGAGACCCAGTACTTC	CASSLVAGHQETQYF
-	TRBJ2-7	TRBV7-2	TRBD1	TGTGCCAGCAGCTCGCAACACAGGGACAGGGCCTACGAGCAGTACTTC	CASSSQHRDRAYEQYF
-	TRBJ1-2	TRBV28	-	TGTGCCAGCAGTCTCTCCAGTACTGGCTACACCTTC	CASSLSSTGYTF
-	TRBJ1-6	TRBV28	-	TGTGCCAGCAGTCCCGACAGGAGGGCCCTCCACTTT	CASSPDRRALHF
-	TRBJ2-7	TRBV5-1	TRBD2	TGCGCCAGCAGCTCTGATCCTAGCGGGAGAACCTACGAGCAGTACTTC	CASSSDPSGRTYEQYF
-	TRBJ2-2	TRBV19	-	TGTGCCAGTAGTTCGGGACGGCCGAACACCGGGGAGCTGTTTTTT	CASSSGRPNTGELFF
-	TRBJ2-3	TRBV2	TRBD2	TGTGCCAGCAGTGGGGGACTAGCGGGAGGCCCGCGTACGCAGTATTTT	CASSGGLAGGPRTQYF
-	TRBJ2-1	TRBV7-2	TRBD2	TGTGCCAGCAGCTTAGCGTGGGCGGGAGGGCATCAGTTCTTC	CASSLAWAGGHQFF
-	TRBJ2-7	TRBV19	TRBD1	TGTGCCAGTAGTACCCTTCCGGGACAGGGGGACTACGAGCAGTACTTC	CASSTLPGQGDYEQYF
-	TRBJ2-3	TRBV7-9	-	TGTGCCAGCAGCTTAGCAGGGGTTGGTTTTACAGATACGCAGTATTTT	CASSLAGVGFTDTQYF
-	TRBJ1-2	TRBV20-1	-	TGCAGTGCCGCCAGGGCCTATGGCTACACCTTC	CSAARAYGYTF
-	TRBJ2-7	TRBV4-3	TRBD2	TGCGCCAGCAGCCTAGCGGGAGGGTACGAGCAGTACTTC	CASSLAGGYEQYF